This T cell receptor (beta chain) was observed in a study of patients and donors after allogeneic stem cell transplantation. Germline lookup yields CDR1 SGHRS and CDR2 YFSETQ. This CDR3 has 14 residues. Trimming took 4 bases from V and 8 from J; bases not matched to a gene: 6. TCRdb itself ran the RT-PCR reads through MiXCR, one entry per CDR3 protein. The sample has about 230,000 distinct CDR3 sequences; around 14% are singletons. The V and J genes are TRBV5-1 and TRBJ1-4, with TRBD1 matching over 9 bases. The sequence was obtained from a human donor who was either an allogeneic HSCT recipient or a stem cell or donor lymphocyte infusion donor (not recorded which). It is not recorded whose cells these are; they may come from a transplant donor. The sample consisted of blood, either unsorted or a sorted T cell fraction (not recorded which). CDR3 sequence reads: CASSRTGDGEKLFF. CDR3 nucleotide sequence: TGCGCCAGCAGCCGGACAGGGGACGGGGAAAAACTGTTTTTT.